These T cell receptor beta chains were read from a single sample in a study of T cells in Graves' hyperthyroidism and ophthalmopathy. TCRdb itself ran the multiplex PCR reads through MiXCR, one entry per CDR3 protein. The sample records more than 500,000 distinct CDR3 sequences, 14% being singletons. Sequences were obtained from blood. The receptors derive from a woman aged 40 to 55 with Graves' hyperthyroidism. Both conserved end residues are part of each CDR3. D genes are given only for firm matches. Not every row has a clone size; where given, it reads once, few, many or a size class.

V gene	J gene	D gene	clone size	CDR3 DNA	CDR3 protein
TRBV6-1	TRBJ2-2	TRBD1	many	TGTGCCAGCGCACAGGGGGCCGAGACCGGGGAGCTGTTTTTT	CASAQGAETGELFF
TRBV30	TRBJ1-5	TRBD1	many	TGTGCCTTGGACAGGGGCAATCAGCCCCAGCATTTT	CALDRGNQPQHF
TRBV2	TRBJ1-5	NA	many	TGTGCCAGCAGTGAAGGGGGGCTTGTCAGCAATCAGCCCCAGCATTTT	CASSEGGLVSNQPQHF
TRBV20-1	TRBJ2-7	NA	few	TGCAGTGCTAGAGATCGCGGGGTAGTTTCCCACGAGCAGTACTTC	CSARDRGVVSHEQYF
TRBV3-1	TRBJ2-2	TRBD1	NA	TGTGCCAGCAGCCTACGGACAGGGGGCATGGTCGGGGAGCTGTTTTTT	CASSLRTGGMVGELFF
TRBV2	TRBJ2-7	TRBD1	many	TGTGCCAGCAGTTTTGGACAGGGGGCAGGCGAGCAGTACTTC	CASSFGQGAGEQYF
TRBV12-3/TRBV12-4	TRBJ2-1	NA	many	TGTGCCAGCAGTGTCCTCCCAAACCTCTTTTTCGACAATGAGCAGTTCTTC	CASSVLPNLFFDNEQFF
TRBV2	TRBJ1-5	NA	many	TGTGCCAGCAGTGAATCCGGGGACCAGCCCCAGCATTTT	CASSESGDQPQHF
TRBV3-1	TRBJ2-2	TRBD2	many	TGTGCCAGCAGCCGACTAGCGGCTAACACCGGGGAGCTGTTTTTT	CASSRLAANTGELFF
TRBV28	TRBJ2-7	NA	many	TGTGCCAGCAGTGAAGGGTCTACCTACGAGCAGTACTTC	CASSEGSTYEQYF
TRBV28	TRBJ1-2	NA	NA	TGTGCCAGCACCACCCGCGGGGCGCCTATCTATGGCTACACCTTC	CASTTRGAPIYGYTF